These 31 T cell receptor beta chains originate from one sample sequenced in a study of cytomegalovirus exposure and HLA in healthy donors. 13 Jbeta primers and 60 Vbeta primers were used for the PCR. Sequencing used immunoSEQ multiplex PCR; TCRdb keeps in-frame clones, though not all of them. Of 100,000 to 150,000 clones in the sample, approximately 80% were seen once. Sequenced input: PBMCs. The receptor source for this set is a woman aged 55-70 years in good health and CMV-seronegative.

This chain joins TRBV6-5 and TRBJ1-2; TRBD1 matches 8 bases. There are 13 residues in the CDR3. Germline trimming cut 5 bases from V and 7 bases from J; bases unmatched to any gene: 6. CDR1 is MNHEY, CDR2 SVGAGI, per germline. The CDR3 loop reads CASSPDRAPGYTF. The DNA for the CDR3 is TGTGCCAGCAGTCCGGACAGGGCCCCTGGCTACACCTTC.

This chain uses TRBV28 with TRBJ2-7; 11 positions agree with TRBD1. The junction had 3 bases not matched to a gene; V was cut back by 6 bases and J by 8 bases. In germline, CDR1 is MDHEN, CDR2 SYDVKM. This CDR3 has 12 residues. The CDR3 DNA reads TGTGCCAGCAGAAGGACAGGGGGCAAGCAGTACTTC. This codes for CASRRTGGKQYF.

As DNA, the CDR3 is TGCGCCAGCAGCCAAGAACTAGCGTTATCCTACGAGCAGTACTTC. Amino acids: CASSQELALSYEQYF. The genes are TRBV4-1 and TRBJ2-7, with TRBD2 matching 7 bases. Germline V lookup: CDR1 MGHRA, CDR2 YSYEKL. Trimming cost V 0 bases and J 1 base; bases outside gene matches: 3. The CDR3 is 15 amino acids.

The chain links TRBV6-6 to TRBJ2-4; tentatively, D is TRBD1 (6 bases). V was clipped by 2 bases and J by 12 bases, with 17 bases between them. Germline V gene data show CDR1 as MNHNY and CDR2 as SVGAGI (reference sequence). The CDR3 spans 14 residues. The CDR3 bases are TGTGCCAGCAGTTACCCGTCACAGGGTGGTTCTCAGTACTTC. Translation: CASSYPSQGGSQYF.

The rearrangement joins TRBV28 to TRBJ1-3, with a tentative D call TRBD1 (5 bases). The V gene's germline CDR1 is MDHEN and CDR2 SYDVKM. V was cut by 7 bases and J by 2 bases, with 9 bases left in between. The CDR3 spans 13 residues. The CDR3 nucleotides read TGTGCCAGCAAAACCAGGGCTGGAAACACCATATATTTT. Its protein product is CASKTRAGNTIYF.

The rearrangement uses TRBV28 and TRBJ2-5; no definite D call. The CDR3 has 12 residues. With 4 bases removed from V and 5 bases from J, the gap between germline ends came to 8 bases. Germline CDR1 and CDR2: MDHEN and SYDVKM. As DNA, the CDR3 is TGTGCCAGCAGTTCTAGTGGGGAGACCCAGTACTTC. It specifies CASSSSGETQYF.

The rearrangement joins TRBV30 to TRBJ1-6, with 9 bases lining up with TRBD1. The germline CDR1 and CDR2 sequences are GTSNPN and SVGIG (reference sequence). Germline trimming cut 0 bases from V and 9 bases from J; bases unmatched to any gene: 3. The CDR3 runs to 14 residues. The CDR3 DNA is TGTGCCTGGAGTGTGGACAGGGGTGGTTCACCCCTCCACTTT. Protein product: CAWSVDRGGSPLHF.

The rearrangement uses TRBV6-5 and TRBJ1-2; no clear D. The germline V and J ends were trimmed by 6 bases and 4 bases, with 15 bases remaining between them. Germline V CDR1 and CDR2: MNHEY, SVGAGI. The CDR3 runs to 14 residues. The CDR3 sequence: CASSPRFVGYGYTF. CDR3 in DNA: TGTGCCAGCAGCCCCAGGTTCGTCGGCTATGGCTACACCTTC.

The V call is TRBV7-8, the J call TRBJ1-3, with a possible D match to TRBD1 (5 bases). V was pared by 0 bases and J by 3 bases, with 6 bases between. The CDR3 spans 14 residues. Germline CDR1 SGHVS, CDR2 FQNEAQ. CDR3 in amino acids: CASSLAQGGNTIYF. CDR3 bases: TGTGCCAGCAGCTTAGCGCAGGGTGGAAACACCATATATTTT.

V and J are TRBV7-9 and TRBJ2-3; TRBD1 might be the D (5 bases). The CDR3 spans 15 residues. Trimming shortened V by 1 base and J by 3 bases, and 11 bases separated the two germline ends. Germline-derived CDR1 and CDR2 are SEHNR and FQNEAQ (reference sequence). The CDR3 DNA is TGTGCCAGCAGCTTAGGGGGCAGGGAAACAGATACGCAGTATTTT. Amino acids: CASSLGGRETDTQYF.

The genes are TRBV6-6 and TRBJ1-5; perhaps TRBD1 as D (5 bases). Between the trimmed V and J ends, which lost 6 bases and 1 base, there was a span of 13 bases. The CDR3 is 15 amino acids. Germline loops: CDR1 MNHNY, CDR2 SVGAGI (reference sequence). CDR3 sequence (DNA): TGTGCCAGCAGAGCCGCGGGGGGGAGCAATCAGCCCCAGCATTTT. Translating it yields CASRAAGGSNQPQHF.

The CDR3 sequence: CASSWAGTGGTEAFF. The DNA of the CDR3 is TGTGCCAGCAGTTGGGCCGGGACAGGGGGCACTGAAGCTTTCTTT. The rearrangement links TRBV25-1 to TRBJ1-1; TRBD1 agrees at 11 bases. Germline CDR1 and CDR2: MGHDK and SYGVNS. The V gene end was trimmed by 5 bases and the J gene end by 4 bases; junction bases not matched to a gene: 6. This CDR3 contains 15 residues.

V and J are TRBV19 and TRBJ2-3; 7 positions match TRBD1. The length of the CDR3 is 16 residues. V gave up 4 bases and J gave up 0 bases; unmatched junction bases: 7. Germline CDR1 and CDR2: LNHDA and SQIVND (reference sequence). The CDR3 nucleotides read TGTGCCAGTAGTACAAGAGGGGGCGGAAGCACAGATACGCAGTATTTT. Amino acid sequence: CASSTRGGGSTDTQYF.

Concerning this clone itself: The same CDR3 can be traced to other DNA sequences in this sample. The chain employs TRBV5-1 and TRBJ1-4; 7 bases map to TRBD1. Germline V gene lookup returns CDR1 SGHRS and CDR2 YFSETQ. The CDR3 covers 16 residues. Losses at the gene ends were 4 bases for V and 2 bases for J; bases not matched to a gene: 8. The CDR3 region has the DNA TGCGCCAGCAGCACGGGGCAGGGGGGCACTAATGAAAAACTGTTTTTT. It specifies CASSTGQGGTNEKLFF.

CDR3 loop: CASSFGTGDGYTF. CDR3 coding DNA: TGTGCCAGCAGCTTTGGGACAGGGGATGGCTACACCTTC. The chain couples TRBV7-3 to TRBJ1-2, with 10 bases fitting TRBD1. The CDR3 extends over 13 amino acids. V dropped 3 bases and J dropped 6; count of bases not matched to a gene: 1. CDR1 and CDR2 (germline): SGHTA, FQGTGA.

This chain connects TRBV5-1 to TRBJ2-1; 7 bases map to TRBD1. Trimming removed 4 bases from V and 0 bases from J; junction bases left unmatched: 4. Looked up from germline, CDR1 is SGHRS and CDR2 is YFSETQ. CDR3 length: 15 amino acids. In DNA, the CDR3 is TGCGCCAGCAGCATATCAGGGGGCTCCTACAATGAGCAGTTCTTC. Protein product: CASSISGGSYNEQFF.

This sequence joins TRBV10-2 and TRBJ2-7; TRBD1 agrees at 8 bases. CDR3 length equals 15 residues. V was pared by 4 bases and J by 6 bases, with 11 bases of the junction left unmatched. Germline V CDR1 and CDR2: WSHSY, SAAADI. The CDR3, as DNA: TGCGCCAGCAGTGGGAGGCCAGGGGGCGTAGGCGAGCAGTACTTC. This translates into CASSGRPGGVGEQYF.

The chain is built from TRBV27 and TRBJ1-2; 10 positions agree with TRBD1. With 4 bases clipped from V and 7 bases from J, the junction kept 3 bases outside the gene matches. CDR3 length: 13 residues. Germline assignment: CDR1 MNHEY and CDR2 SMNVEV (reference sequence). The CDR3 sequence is CASSWGTGVGYTF. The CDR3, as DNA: TGTGCCAGCAGTTGGGGGACAGGGGTTGGCTACACCTTC.

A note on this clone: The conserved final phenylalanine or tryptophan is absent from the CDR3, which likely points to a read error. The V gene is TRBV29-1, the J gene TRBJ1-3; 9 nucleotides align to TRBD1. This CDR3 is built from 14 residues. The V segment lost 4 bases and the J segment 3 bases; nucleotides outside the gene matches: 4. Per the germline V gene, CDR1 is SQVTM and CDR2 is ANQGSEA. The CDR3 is CSVVQGAGGNTIYL. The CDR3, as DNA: TGCAGCGTTGTACAGGGGGCCGGTGGAAACACCATATATCTT.

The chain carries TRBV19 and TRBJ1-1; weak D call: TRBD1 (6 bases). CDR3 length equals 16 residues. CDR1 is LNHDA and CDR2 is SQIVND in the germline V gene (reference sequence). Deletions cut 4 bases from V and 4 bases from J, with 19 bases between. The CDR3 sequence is CASSTQRQAPGTEAFF. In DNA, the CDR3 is TGTGCCAGTAGTACACAACGACAGGCCCCGGGCACTGAAGCTTTCTTT.

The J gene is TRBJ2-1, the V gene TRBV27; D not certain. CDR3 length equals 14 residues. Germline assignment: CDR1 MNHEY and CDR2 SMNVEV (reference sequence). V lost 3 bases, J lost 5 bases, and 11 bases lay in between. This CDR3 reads CASSLRFGDNEQFF. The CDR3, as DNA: TGTGCCAGCAGTTTGAGGTTTGGCGACAATGAGCAGTTCTTC.

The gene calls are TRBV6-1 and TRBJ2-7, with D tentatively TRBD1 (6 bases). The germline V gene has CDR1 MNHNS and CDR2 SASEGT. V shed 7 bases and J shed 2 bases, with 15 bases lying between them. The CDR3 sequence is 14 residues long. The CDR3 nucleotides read TGTGCCAGCAATACAGGGTACCCCACCTACGAGCAGTACTTC. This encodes CASNTGYPTYEQYF.

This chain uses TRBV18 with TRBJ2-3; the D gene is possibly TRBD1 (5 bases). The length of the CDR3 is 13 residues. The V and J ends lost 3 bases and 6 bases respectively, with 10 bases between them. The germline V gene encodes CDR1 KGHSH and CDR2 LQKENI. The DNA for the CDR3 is TGTGCCAGCTCACCTCAGGGCGGCGATACGCAGTATTTT. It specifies CASSPQGGDTQYF.

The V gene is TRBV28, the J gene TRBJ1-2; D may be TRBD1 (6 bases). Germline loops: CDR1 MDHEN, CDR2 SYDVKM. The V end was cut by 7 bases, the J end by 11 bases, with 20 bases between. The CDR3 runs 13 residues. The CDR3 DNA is TGTGCCAGCATAGACCCCCCAGGACAGTTTTACACCTTC. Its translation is CASIDPPGQFYTF.

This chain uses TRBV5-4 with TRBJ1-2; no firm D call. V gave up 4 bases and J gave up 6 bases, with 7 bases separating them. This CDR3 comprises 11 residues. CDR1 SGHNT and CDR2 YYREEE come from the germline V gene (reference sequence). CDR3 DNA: TGTGCCAGCAGCGCACAGCATGGCTACACCTTC. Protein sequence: CASSAQHGYTF. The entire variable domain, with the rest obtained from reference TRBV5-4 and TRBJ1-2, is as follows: ETGVTQSPTHLIKTRGQQVTLRCSSQSGHNTVSWYQQALGQGPQFIFQYYREEENGRGNFPPRFSGLQFPNYSSELNVNALELDDSALYLCASSAQHGYTFGSGTRLTVV.

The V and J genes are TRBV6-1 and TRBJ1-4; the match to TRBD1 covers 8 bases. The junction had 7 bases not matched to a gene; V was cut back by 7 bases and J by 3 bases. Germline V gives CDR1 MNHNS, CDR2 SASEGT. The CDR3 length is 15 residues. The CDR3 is CASTIDRGPNEKLFF. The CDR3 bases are TGTGCCAGCACCATTGACAGGGGACCTAATGAAAAACTGTTTTTT.

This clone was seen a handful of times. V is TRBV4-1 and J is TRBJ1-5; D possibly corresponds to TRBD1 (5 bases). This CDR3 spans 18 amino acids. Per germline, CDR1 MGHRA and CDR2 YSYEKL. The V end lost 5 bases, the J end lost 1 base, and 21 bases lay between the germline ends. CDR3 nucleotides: TGCGCCAGCAGCGGACGGAGTTGGACGGGGGGAAGCAATCAGCCCCAGCATTTT. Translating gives CASSGRSWTGGSNQPQHF.

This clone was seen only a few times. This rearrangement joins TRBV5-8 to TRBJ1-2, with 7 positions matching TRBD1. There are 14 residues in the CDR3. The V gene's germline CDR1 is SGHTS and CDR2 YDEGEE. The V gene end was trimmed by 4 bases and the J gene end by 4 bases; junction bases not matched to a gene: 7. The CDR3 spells CASSPTGIVYGYTF. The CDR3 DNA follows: TGTGCCAGCAGCCCGACAGGGATTGTCTATGGCTACACCTTC.

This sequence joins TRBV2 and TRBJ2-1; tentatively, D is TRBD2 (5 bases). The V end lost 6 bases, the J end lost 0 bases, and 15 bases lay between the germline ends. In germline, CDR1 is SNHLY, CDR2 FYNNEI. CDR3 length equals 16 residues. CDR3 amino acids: CASSLLGASSYNEQFF. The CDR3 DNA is TGTGCCAGCAGCTTACTAGGTGCTAGCTCCTACAATGAGCAGTTCTTC.

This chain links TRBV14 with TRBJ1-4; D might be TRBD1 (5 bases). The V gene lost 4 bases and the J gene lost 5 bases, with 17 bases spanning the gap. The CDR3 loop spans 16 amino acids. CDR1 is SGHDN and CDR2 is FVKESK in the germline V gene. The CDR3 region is CASSRWGGRGNEKLFF. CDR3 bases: TGTGCCAGCAGCCGCTGGGGGGGAAGAGGCAATGAAAAACTGTTTTTT.

DNA for the CDR3: TGTGCCAGCAGCTTCGGGACAACTACCTACGAGCAGTACTTC. This translates into CASSFGTTTYEQYF. The chain recombines TRBV7-2 with TRBJ2-7; maybe TRBD1 (6 bases). This CDR3 comprises 14 residues. CDR1 is SGHTA, CDR2 FQGNSA, per germline. The V gene lost 3 bases and the J gene lost 2 bases, with 11 bases spanning the gap.